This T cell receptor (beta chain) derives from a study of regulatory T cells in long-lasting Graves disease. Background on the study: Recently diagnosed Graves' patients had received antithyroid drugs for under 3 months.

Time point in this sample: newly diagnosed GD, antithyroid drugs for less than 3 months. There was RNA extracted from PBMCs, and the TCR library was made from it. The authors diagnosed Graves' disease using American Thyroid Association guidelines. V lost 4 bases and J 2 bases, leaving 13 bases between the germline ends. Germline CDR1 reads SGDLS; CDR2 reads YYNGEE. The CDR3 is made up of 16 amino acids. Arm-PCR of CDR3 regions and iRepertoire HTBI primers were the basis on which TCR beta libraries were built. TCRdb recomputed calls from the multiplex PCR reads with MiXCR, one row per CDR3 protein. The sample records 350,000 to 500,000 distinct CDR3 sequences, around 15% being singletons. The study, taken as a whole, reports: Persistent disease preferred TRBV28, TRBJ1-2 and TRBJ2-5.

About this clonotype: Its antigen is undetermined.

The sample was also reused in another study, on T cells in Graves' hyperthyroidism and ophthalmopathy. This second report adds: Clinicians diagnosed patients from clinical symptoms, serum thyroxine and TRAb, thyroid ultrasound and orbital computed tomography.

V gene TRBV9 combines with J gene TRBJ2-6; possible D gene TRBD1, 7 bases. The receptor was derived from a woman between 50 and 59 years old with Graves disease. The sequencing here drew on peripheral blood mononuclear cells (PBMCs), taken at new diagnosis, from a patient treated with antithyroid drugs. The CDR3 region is CASSTPRGAGANVLTF. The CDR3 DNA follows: TGTGCCAGCAGCACCCCCAGGGGGGCTGGGGCCAACGTCCTGACTTTC. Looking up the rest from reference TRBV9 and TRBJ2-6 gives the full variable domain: DSGVTQTPKHLITATGQRVTLRCSPRSGDLSVYWYQQSLDQGLQFLIQYYNGEERAKGNILERFSAQQFPDLHSELNLSSLELGDSALYFCASSTPRGAGANVLTFGAGSRLTVL.